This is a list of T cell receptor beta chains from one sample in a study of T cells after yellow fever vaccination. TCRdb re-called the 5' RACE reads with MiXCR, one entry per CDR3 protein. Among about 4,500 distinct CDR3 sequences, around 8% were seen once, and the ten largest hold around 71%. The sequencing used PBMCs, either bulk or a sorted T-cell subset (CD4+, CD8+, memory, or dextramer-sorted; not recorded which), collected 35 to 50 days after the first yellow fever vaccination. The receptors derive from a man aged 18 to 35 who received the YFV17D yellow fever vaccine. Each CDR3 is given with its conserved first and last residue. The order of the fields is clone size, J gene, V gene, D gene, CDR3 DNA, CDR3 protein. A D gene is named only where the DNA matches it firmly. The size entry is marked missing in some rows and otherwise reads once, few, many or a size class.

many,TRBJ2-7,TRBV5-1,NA,TGCGCCAGCAGCCTAACGACGGGAGACTACGAGCAGTACTTC,CASSLTTGDYEQYF
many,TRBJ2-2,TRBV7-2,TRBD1,TGTGCCAGCAGCTTAAACACAGGGGCGGGCGGGGAGCTGTTTTTT,CASSLNTGAGGELFF
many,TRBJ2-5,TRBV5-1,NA,TGCGCCAGCAGGTACAGGGAAGAGACCCAGTACTTC,CASRYREETQYF
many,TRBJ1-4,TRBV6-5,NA,TGTGCCAGCAGTTCCAAAGGCCGCCTGGCAGCTAATGAAAAACTGTTTTTT,CASSSKGRLAANEKLFF
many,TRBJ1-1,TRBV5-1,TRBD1,TGCGCCAGCAGCTGGCGGGAGGGGGCAACTGAAGCTTTCTTT,CASSWREGATEAFF
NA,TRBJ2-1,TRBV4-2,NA,TGTGCCAGCAGCCCCGAGGTCCTCCACAATGAGCAGTTCTTC,CASSPEVLHNEQFF
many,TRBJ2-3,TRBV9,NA,TGTGCCAGCAGCGAGAGTGGGGCGGCAGATACGCAGTATTTT,CASSESGAADTQYF
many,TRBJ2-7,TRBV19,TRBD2,TGTGCCAGTAGTACAGGGGCGGGGGGTTACGAGCAGTACTTC,CASSTGAGGYEQYF
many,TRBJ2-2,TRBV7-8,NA,TGTGCCAGCAGCTTAGAAAATGTAGACCCGGGCGGCACCGGGGAGCTGTTTTTT,CASSLENVDPGGTGELFF
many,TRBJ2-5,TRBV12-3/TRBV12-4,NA,TGTGCCAGCAGCCGATACCGGACTGAAGAGACCCAGTACTTC,CASSRYRTEETQYF
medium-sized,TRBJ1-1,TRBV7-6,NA,TGTGCCAGCAGCTTATCGACACCATATGAAGCTTTCTTT,CASSLSTPYEAFF
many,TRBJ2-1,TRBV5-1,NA,TGCGCCAGCAGCCCCGTGGTAGGCAATGAGCAGTTCTTC,CASSPVVGNEQFF
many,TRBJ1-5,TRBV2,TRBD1,TGTGCCAGCAGTGGGGACAGCCCCAGCAATCAGCCCCAGCATTTT,CASSGDSPSNQPQHF
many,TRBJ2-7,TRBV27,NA,TGTGCCAGCGGGATCACCTCCCTCGGCGCCTACGAGCAGTACTTC,CASGITSLGAYEQYF
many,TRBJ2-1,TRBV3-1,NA,TGTGCCAGCAGCCAAGTACAGGTGTCCTACAATGAGCAGTTCTTC,CASSQVQVSYNEQFF
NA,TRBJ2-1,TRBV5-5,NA,TGTGCCAGGAGCCCCGGGCTACGGCACAATGAGCAGTTCTTC,CARSPGLRHNEQFF
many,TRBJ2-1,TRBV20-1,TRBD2,TGCAGTGCTAGCCTTAGCGGGGGGGCCGGGGGTGAGCAGTTCTTC,CSASLSGGAGGEQFF
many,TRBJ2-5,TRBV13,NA,TGTGCCAGCAGCCGACTGGAGACCCAGTACTTC,CASSRLETQYF
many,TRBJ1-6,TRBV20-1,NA,TGCAGTGCCCTTATACCACCGCCGGGACCTCTTTCCACGACAAATTCACCCCTCCACTTT,CSALIPPPGPLSTTNSPLHF